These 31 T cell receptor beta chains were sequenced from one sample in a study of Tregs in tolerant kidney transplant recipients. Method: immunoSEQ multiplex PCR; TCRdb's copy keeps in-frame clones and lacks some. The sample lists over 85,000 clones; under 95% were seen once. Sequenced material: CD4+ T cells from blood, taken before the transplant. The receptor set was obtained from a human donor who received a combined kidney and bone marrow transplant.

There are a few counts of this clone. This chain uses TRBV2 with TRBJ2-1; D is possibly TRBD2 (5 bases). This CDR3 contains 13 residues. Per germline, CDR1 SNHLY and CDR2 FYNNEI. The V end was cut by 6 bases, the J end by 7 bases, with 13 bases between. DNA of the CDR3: TGTGCCAGCAGGCTAGCCCCTGCTAATGAGCAGTTCTTC. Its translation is CASRLAPANEQFF.

CDR3 coding DNA: TGCGCCAGCAGCCCAGGGACTTTTAGCTCCTACAATGAGCAGTTCTTC. Amino acids: CASSPGTFSSYNEQFF. This chain connects TRBV4-1 to TRBJ2-1, with a weak D call TRBD2 (6 bases). Looked up from germline, CDR1 is MGHRA and CDR2 is YSYEKL. V was shortened by 4 bases and J by 0 bases, with 13 bases between the two germline ends. The CDR3 is made up of 16 amino acids.

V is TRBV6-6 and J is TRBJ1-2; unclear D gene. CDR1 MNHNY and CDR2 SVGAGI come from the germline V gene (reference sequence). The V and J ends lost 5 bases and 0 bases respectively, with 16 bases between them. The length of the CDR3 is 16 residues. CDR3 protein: CASSTGSSDSNYGYTF. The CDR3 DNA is TGTGCCAGCAGTACCGGTAGCAGCGATTCTAACTATGGCTACACCTTC.

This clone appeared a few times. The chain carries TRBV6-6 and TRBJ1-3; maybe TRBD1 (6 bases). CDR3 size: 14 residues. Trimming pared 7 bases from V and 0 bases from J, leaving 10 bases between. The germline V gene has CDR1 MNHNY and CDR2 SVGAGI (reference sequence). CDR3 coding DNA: TGTGCCAGCATCGACAGGAACTCTGGAAACACCATATATTTT. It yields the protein CASIDRNSGNTIYF.

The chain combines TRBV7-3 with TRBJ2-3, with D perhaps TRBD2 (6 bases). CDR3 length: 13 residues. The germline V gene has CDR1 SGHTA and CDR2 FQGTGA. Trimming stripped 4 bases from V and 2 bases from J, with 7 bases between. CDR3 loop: CASSWRDTDTQYF. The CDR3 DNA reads TGTGCCAGCAGCTGGAGGGACACAGATACGCAGTATTTT. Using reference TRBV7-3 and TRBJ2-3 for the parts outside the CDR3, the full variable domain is GAGVSQTPSNKVTEKGKYVELRCDPISGHTALYWYRQSLGQGPEFLIYFQGTGAADDSGLPNDRFFAVRPEGSVSTLKIQRTERGDSAVYLCASSWRDTDTQYFGPGTRLTVL.

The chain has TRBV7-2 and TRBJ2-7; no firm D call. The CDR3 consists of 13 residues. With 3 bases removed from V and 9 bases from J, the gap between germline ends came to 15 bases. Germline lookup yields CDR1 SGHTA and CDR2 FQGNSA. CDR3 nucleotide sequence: TGTGCCAGCAGCTTTTCACGTCCCGGCGGGCAGTACTTC. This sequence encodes CASSFSRPGGQYF.

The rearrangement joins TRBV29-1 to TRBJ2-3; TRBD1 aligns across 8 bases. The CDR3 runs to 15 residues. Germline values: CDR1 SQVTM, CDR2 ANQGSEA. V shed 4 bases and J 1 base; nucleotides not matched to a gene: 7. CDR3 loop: CSVAQGVDGTDTQYF. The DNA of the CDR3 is TGCAGCGTTGCACAGGGGGTGGATGGCACAGATACGCAGTATTTT.

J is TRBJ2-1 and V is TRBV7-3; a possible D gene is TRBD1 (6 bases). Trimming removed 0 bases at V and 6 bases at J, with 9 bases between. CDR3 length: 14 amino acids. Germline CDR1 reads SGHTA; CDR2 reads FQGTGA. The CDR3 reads CASSLTVQGNEQFF. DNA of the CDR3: TGTGCCAGCAGCTTAACTGTACAGGGCAATGAGCAGTTCTTC.

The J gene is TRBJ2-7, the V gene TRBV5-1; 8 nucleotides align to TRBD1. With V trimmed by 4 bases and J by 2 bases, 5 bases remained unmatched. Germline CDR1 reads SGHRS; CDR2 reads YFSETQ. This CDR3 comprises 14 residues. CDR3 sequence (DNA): TGCGCCAGCAGCCGCACAGGGGGACCCTACGAGCAGTACTTC. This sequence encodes CASSRTGGPYEQYF.

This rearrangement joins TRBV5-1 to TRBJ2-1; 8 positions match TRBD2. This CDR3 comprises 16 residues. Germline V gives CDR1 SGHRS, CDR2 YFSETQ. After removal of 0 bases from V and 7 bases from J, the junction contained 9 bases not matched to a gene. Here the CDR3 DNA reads TGCGCCAGCAGCTTGGCGCCTCAGCGGGAGTTAAATGAGCAGTTCTTC. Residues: CASSLAPQRELNEQFF.

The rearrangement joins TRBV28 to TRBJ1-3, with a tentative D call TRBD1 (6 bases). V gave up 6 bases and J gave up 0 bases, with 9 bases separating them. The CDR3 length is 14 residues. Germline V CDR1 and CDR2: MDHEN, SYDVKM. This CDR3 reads CASRGHNSGNTIYF. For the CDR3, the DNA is TGTGCCAGCAGGGGACACAACTCTGGAAACACCATATATTTT.

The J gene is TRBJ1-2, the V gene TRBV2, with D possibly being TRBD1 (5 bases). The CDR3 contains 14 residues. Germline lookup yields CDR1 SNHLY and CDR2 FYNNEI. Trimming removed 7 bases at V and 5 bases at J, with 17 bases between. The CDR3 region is CASMLQAGGYGYTF. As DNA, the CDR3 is TGTGCCAGCATGCTACAGGCTGGTGGTTATGGCTACACCTTC.

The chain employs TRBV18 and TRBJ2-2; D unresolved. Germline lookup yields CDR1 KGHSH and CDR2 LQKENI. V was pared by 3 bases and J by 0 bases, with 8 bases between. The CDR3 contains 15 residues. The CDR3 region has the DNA TGTGCCAGCTCACCTTCCGACACGAACACCGGGGAGCTGTTTTTT. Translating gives CASSPSDTNTGELFF.

CDR3 DNA sequence: TGCGCCAGCAGCCAAGATCAGGGGGCAGGGGCAAACACCATATATTTT. This codes for CASSQDQGAGANTIYF. V gene TRBV4-3 combines with J gene TRBJ1-3; 8 bases map to TRBD1. This CDR3 has 16 amino acids. The V gene end was trimmed by 0 bases and the J gene end by 6 bases; junction bases not matched to a gene: 7. Germline V gene data show CDR1 as LGHNA and CDR2 as YSLEER.

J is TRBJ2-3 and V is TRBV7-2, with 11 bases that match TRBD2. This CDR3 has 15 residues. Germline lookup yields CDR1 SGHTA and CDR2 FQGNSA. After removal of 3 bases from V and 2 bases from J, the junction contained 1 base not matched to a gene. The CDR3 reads CASSFSGGVTDTQYF. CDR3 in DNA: TGTGCCAGCAGCTTTAGCGGGGGGGTCACAGATACGCAGTATTTT.

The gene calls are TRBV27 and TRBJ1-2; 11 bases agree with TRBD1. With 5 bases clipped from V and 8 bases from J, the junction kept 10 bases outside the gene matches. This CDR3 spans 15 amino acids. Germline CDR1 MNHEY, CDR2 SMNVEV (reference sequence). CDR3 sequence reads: CASSPAGTGGHGYTF. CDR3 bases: TGTGCCAGCAGTCCGGCCGGGACAGGGGGTCACGGCTACACCTTC.

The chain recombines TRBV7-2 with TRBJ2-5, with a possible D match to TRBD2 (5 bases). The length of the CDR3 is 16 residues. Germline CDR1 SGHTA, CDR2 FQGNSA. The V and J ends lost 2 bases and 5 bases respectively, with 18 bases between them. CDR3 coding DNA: TGTGCCAGCAGCTTAAATTTGTTAGCTAGCATGGAGACCCAGTACTTC. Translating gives CASSLNLLASMETQYF.

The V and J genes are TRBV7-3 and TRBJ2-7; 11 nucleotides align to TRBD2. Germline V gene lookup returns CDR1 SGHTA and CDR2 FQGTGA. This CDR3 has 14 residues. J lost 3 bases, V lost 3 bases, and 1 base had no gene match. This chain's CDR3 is CASSFSGGDYEQYF. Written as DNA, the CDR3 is TGTGCCAGCAGCTTTAGCGGGGGGGACTACGAGCAGTACTTC.

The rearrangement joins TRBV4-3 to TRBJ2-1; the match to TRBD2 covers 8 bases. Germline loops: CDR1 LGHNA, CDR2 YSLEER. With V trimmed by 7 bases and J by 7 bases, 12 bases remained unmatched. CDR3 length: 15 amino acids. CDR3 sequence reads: CASKVSAGVRNEQFF. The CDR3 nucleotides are TGCGCCAGCAAGGTATCAGCGGGAGTTCGAAATGAGCAGTTCTTC.

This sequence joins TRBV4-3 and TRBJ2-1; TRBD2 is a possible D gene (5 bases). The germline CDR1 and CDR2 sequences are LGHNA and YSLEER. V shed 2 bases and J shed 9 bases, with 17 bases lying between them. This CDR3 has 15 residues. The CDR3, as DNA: TGCGCCAGCAGCCAACCGGCGGGTAGAATTGGTGAGCAGTTCTTC. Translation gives CASSQPAGRIGEQFF.

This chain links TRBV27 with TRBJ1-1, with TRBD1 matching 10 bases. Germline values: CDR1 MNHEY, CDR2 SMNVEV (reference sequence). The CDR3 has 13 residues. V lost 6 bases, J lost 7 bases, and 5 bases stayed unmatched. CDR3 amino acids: CASRRQGAGEAFF. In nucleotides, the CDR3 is TGTGCCAGCAGAAGACAGGGGGCTGGTGAAGCTTTCTTT.

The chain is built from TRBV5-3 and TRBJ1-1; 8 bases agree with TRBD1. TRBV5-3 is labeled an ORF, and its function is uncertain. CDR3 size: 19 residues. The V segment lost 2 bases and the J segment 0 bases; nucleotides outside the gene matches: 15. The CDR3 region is CARSFGNGQGSNMNTEAFF. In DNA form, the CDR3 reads TGTGCCAGAAGCTTCGGGAATGGACAGGGTAGTAATATGAACACTGAAGCTTTCTTT.

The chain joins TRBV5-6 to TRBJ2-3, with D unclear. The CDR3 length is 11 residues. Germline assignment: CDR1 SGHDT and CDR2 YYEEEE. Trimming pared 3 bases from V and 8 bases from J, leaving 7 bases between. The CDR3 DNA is TGTGCCAGCAGCTCCCTCGGTACGCAGTATTTT. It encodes CASSSLGTQYF.

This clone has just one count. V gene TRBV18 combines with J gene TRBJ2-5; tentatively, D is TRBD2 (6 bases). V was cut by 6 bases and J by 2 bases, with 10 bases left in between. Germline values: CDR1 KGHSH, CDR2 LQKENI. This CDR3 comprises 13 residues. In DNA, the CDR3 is TGTGCCAGCTCTCAGGGACTTCAAGAGACCCAGTACTTC. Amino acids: CASSQGLQETQYF.

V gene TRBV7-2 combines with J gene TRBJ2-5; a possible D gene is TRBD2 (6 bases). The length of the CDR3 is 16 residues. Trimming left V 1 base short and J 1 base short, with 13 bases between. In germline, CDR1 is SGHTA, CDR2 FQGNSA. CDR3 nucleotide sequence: TGTGCCAGCAGCTTAGGGTTGGGAGGCAGCCAAGAGACCCAGTACTTC. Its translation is CASSLGLGGSQETQYF.

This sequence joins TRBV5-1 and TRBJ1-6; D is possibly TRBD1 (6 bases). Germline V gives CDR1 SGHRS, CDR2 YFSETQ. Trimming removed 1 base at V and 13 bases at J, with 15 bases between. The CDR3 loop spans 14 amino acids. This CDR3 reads CASSLWGTRAPLHF. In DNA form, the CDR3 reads TGCGCCAGCAGCTTGTGGGGGACAAGGGCTCCCCTCCACTTT.

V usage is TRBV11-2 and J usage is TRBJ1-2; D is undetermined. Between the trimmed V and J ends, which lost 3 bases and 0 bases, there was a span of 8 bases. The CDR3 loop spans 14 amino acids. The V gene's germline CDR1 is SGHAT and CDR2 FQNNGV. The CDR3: CASSFSLSNYGYTF. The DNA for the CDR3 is TGTGCCAGCAGCTTTTCTTTGTCTAACTATGGCTACACCTTC.

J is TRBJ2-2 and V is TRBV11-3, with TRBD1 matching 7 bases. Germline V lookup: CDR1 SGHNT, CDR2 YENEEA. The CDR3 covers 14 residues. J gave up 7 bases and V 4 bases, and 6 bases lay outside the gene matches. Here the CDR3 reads CASSSRQGIGELFF. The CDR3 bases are TGTGCCAGCAGCTCCCGACAGGGTATCGGGGAGCTGTTTTTT.

The CDR3 loop is CASSPLRGAYNEQFF. The CDR3 DNA reads as TGTGCCAGCAGCCCTTTACGGGGGGCCTACAATGAGCAGTTCTTC. The V call is TRBV14, the J call TRBJ2-1, with 7 bases identical to TRBD2. Germline trimming cut 4 bases from V and 2 bases from J; bases unmatched to any gene: 5. Germline V lookup: CDR1 SGHDN, CDR2 FVKESK. The CDR3 is 15 residues long.

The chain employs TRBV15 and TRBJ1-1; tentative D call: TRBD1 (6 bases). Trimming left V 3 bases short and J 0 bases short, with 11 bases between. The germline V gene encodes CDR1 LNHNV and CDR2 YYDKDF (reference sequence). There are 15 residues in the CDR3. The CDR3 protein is CATSSRDNMNTEAFF. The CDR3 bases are TGTGCCACCAGCAGCCGGGACAACATGAACACTGAAGCTTTCTTT.

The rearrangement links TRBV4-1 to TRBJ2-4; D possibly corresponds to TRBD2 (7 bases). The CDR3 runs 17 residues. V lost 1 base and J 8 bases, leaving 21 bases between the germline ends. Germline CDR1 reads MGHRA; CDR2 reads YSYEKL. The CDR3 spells CASSQGWGGGARDIQYF. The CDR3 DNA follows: TGCGCCAGCAGCCAAGGTTGGGGAGGGGGAGCCAGGGACATTCAGTACTTC.